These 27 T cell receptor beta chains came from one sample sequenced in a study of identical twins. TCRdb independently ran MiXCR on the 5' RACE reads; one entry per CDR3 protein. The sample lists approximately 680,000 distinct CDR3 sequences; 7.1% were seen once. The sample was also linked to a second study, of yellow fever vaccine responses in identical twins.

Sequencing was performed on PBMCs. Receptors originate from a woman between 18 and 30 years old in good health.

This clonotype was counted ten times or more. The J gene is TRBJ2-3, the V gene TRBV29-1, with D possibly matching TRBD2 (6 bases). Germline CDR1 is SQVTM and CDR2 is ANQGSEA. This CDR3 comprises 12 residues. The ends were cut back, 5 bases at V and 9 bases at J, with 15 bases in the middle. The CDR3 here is CSVRLGGITQYF. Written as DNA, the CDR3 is TGCAGCGTTAGGTTGGGCGGGATAACGCAGTATTTT.

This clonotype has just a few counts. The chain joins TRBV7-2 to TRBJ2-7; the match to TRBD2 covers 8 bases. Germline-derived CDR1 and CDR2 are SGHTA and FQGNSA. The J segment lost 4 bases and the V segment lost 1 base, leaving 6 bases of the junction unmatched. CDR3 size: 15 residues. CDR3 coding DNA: TGTGCCAGCAGCTTAGAAGGCGGGGGGCCGTACGAGCAGTACGTC. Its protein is CASSLEGGGPYEQYV.

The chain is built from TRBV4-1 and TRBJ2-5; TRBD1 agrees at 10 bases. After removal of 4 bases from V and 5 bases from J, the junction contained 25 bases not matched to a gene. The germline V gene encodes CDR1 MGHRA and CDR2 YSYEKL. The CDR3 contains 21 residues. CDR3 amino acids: CASSPFKGQGIFLRTVETQYF. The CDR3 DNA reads TGCGCCAGCAGCCCTTTTAAGGGACAGGGGATCTTCCTACGCACGGTGGAGACCCAGTACTTC.

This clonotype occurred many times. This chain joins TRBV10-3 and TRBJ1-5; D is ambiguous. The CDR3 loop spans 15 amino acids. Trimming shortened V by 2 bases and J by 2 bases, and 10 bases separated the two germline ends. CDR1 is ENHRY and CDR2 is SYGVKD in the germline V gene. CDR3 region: CAISELPNGNQPQHF. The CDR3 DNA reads TGTGCCATCAGTGAGCTCCCTAATGGCAATCAGCCCCAGCATTTT.

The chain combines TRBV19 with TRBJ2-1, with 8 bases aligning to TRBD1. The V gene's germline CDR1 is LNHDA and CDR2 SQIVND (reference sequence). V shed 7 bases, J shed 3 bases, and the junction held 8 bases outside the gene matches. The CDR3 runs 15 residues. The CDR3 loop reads CASTSRDRFYNEQFF. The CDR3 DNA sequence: TGTGCCAGTACCTCCCGGGACAGGTTCTACAATGAGCAGTTCTTC.

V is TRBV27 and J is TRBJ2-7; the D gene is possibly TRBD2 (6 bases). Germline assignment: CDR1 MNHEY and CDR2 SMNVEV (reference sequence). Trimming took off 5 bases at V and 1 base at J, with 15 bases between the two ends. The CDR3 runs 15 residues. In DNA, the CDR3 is TGTGCCAGCAGTCCCCTAGGGCGGGGATCCTACGAGCAGTACGTC. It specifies CASSPLGRGSYEQYV.

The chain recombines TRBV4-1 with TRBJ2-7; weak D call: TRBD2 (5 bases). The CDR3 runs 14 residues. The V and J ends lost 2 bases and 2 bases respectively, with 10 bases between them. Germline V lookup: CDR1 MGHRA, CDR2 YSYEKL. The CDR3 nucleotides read TGCGCCAGCAGCCAAAGCCTAGCCACCTACGAGCAGTACTTC. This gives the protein CASSQSLATYEQYF.

This CDR3 is CASSAPVAGNTEAFF. The CDR3 nucleotides read TGTGCCAGCAGTGCCCCCGTCGCAGGGAACACTGAAGCTTTCTTT. V and J are TRBV12-3 or TRBV12-4 and TRBJ1-1; D is undetermined. Trimming removed 5 bases from V and 1 base from J, with 14 bases in between. The CDR3 is 15 residues long.

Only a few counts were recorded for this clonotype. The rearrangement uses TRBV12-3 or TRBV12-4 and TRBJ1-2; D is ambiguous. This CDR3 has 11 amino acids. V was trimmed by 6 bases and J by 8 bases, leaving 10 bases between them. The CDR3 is CASRAGYGYTF. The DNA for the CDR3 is TGTGCCAGCAGGGCAGGTTACGGCTACACCTTC.

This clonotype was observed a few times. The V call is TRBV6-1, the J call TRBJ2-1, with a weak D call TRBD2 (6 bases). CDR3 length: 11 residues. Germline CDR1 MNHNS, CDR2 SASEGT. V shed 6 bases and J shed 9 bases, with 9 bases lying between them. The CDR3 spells CASRVTSEQFF. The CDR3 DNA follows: TGTGCCAGCAGAGTGACTAGTGAGCAGTTCTTC.

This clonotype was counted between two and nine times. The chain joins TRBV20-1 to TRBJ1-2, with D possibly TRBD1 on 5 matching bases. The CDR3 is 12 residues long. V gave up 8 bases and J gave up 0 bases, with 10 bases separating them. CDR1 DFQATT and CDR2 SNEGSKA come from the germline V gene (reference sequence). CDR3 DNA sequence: TGCAGTCTCGGGGCCGCTAACTATGGCTACACCTTC. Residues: CSLGAANYGYTF.

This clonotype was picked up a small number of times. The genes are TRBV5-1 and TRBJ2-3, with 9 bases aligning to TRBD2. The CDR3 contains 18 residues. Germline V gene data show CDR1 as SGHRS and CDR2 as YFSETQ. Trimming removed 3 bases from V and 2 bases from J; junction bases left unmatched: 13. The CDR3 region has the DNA TGCGCCAGCAGCTCCTCTCCCGTAGCGGGGGATCACACAGATACGCAGTATTTT. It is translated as CASSSSPVAGDHTDTQYF.

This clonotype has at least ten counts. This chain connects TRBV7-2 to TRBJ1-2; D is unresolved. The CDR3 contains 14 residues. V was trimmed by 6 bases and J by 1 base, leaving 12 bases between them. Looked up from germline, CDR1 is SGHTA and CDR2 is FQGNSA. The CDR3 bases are TGTGCCAGCAGTCGCAACAGAATTAACTATGGCTACACCTTC. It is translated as CASSRNRINYGYTF.

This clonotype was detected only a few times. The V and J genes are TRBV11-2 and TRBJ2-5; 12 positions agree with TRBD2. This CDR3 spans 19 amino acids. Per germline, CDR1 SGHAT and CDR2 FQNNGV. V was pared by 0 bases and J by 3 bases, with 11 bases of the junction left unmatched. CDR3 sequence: CASSLERGQSSGREETQYF. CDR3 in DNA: TGTGCCAGCAGCTTAGAGAGGGGGCAATCTAGCGGGAGGGAAGAGACCCAGTACTTC.

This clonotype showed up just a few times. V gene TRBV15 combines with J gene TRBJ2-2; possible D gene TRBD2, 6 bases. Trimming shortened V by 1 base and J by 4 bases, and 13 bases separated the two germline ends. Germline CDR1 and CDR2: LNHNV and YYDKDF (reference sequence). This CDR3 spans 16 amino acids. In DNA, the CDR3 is TGTGCCACCAGCAGAGTGGGCGGGACCGCCACCGGGGAGCTGTTTTTT. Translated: CATSRVGGTATGELFF.

CDR3 sequence: CASSARPLGLAVYNEQFF. CDR3 DNA sequence: TGTGCCAGCAGCGCGAGACCATTGGGACTAGCGGTCTACAATGAGCAGTTCTTC. The V and J genes are TRBV7-3 and TRBJ2-1; TRBD2 matches at 11 bases. Germline V gene lookup returns CDR1 SGHTA and CDR2 FQGTGA. V lost 5 bases, J lost 3 bases, and 12 bases stayed unmatched. The CDR3 has 18 amino acids.

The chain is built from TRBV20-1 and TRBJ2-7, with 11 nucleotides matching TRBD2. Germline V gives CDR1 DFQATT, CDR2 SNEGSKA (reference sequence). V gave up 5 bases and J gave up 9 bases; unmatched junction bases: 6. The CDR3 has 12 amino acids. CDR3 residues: CSAGTSGLWQYV. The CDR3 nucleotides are TGCAGTGCTGGGACTAGCGGTCTATGGCAGTACGTC.

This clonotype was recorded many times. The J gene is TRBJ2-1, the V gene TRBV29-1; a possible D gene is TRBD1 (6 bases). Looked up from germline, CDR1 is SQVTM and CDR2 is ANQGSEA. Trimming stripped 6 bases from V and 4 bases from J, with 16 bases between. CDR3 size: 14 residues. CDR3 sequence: CSVHGTKNYNEQFF. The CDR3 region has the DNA TGCAGCGTCCACGGGACAAAGAATTACAATGAGCAGTTCTTC.

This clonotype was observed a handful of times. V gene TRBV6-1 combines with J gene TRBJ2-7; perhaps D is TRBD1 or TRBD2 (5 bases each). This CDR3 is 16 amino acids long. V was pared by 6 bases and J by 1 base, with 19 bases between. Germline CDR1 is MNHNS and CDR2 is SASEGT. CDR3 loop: CASRVSFRDGSYEQYF. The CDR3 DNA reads TGTGCCAGCAGGGTTTCCTTCCGGGACGGTTCCTACGAGCAGTACTTC.

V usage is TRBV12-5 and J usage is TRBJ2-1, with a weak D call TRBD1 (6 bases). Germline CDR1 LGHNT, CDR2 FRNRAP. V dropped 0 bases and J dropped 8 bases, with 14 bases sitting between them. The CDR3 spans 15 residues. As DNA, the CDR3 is TGTGCTAGTGGTTTGGTAGGAGAGGGGGTCGATGAGCAGTTCTTC. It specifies CASGLVGEGVDEQFF.

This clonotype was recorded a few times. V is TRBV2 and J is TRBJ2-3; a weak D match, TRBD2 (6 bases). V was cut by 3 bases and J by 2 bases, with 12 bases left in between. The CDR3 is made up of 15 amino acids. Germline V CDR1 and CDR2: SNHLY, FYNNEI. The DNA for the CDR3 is TGTGCCAGCAGTGACGAGGGACTTCTCACAGATACGCAGTATTTT. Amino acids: CASSDEGLLTDTQYF.

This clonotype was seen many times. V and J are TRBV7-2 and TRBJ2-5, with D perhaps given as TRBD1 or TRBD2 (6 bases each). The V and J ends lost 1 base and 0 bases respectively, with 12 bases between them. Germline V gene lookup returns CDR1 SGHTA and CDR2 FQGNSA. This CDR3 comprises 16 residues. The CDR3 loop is CASSLGLRGDQETQYF. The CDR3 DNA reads TGTGCCAGCAGCTTAGGACTTAGGGGGGACCAAGAGACCCAGTACTTC.

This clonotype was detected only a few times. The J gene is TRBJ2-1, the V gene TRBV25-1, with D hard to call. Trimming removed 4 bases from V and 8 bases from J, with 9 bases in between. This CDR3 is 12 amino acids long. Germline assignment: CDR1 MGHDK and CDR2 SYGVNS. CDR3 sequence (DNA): TGTGCCAGCAGTGGTACGGGCCATGAGCAGTTCTTC. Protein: CASSGTGHEQFF.

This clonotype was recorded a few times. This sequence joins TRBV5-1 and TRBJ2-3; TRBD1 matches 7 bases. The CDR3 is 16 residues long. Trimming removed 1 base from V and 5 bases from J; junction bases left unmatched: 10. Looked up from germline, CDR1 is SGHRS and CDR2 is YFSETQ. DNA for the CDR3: TGCGCCAGCAGCTTGCCCGCGACAGGGACCCAAGATACGCAGTATTTT. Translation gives CASSLPATGTQDTQYF.

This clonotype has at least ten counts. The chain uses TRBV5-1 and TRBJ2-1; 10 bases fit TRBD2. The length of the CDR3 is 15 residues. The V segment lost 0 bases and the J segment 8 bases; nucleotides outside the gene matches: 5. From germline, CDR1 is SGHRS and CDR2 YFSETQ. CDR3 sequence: CASSLASGSNYEQFF. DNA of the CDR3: TGCGCCAGCAGCTTGGCTAGCGGGAGCAACTATGAGCAGTTCTTC.

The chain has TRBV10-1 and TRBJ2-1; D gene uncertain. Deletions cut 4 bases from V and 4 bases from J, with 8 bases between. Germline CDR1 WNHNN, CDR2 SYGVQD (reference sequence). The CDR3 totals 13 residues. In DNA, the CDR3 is TGCGCCAGCAGTGGGGGTAGATACAATGAGCAGTTCTTC. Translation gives CASSGGRYNEQFF.

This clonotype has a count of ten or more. The CDR3 spells CASSNWGSSYEQYV. The CDR3 bases are TGTGCCAGCAGCAACTGGGGGAGCTCCTACGAGCAGTACGTC. The chain combines TRBV21-1 with TRBJ2-7. TRBV21-1 is marked as a pseudogene. CDR3 size: 14 residues.